This is a list of T cell receptor beta chains from one sample in a study of post-analysis software for immune sequencing data. Each CDR3 protein is one row after TCRdb ran MiXCR on the PCR reads. Among 650,000 to 850,000 distinct CDR3 sequences listed, approximately 53% were seen once. Sequenced sample: blood. Source of these receptors: a girl between 5 and 17 years old with multiple sclerosis. Both conserved end residues are part of each CDR3. The order of the fields is V gene, J gene, clone size, D gene, CDR3 protein, CDR3 DNA. D genes are given only for firm matches. A clone size is listed for some rows: how often the clone was seen (once, few, many), or a class if it is expanded.

TRBV7-3,TRBJ2-2,NA,TRBD1,CASSLIRDSGELFF,TGTGCCAGCAGCTTAATAAGGGACAGCGGGGAGCTGTTTTTT
TRBV30,TRBJ2-1,NA,NA,CAWTTTAVEQFF,TGTGCCTGGACAACTACGGCGGTTGAGCAGTTCTTC
TRBV10-3,TRBJ1-1,few,NA,CAISESYSYANTEAFF,TGTGCCATCAGTGAGTCTTACTCATACGCGAACACTGAAGCTTTCTTT
TRBV7-2,TRBJ1-1,NA,TRBD1,CASSLIWGQTMNTEAFF,TGTGCCAGCAGCTTGATTTGGGGACAGACGATGAACACTGAAGCTTTCTTT
TRBV7-9,TRBJ1-2,NA,NA,CASSLTQGERGYTF,TGTGCCAGCAGCTTAACGCAGGGAGAGAGGGGCTACACCTTC
TRBV6-4,TRBJ2-2,NA,NA,CASSVSEAGNTGELFF,TGTGCCAGCAGTGTGTCTGAAGCGGGGAACACCGGGGAGCTGTTTTTT
TRBV15,TRBJ2-7,NA,TRBD2,CATSRVAGGTYEQYF,TGTGCCACCAGCAGAGTAGCGGGAGGTACCTACGAGCAGTACTTC
TRBV2,TRBJ1-2,NA,NA,CASSEARAESRGYTF,TGTGCCAGCAGTGAAGCGCGGGCGGAGTCTAGGGGCTACACCTTC
TRBV27,TRBJ2-7,NA,NA,CASSLSFGTSLYEQYF,TGTGCCAGCAGTTTATCGTTTGGGACTTCACTCTACGAGCAGTACTTC
TRBV7-8,TRBJ2-2,NA,TRBD2,CASSPPGLAGTGELFF,TGTGCCAGCAGCCCTCCGGGACTAGCGGGCACCGGGGAGCTGTTTTTT
TRBV10-3,TRBJ2-7,NA,NA,CAISLTQVAEQYF,TGTGCCATCAGTCTTACACAAGTTGCCGAGCAGTACTTC
TRBV29-1,TRBJ2-3,few,NA,CSVEDPDTGVTDTQYF,TGCAGCGTTGAAGACCCTGACACGGGTGTAACAGATACGCAGTATTTT
TRBV5-5,TRBJ1-4,NA,TRBD1,CASSLGDRGHEKLFF,TGTGCCAGCAGCTTGGGGGACAGGGGGCATGAAAAACTGTTTTTT
TRBV5-1,TRBJ2-5,few,TRBD2,CASSLGLAGARQETQYF,TGCGCCAGCAGCTTGGGGCTAGCGGGGGCGCGCCAAGAGACCCAGTACTTC
TRBV5-1,TRBJ2-1,NA,TRBD2,CASTGTSGNNEQFF,TGCGCCAGCACAGGGACTAGCGGCAACAATGAGCAGTTCTTC
TRBV20-1,TRBJ1-1,NA,NA,CSAEAGTRDTEAFF,TGCAGTGCTGAGGCAGGGACGCGAGACACTGAAGCTTTCTTT
TRBV6-6,TRBJ2-6,few,NA,CATEGRSGANVLTF,TGTGCCACCGAAGGGAGGTCTGGGGCCAACGTCCTGACTTTC
TRBV2,TRBJ1-5,NA,TRBD1,CASSVGQAIYQPQHF,TGTGCCAGCAGTGTAGGACAGGCGATCTATCAGCCCCAGCATTTT
TRBV5-6,TRBJ2-7,NA,TRBD1,CASSSITGTGRIGYEQYF,TGTGCCAGCAGCTCAATTACCGGGACAGGTAGGATCGGCTACGAGCAGTACTTC
TRBV20-1,TRBJ2-2,NA,TRBD1,CSARGGTGFTGELFF,TGCAGTGCTAGAGGTGGGACAGGTTTCACCGGGGAGCTGTTTTTT
TRBV12-3/TRBV12-4,TRBJ1-5,few,NA,CASGTGHQPQHF,TGTGCCAGTGGGACCGGGCATCAGCCCCAGCATTTT
TRBV15,TRBJ2-2,NA,NA,CATSREGGDTGELFF,TGTGCCACCAGCAGAGAAGGGGGGGACACCGGGGAGCTGTTTTTT
TRBV5-4,TRBJ2-5,many,TRBD2,CASSSGLAGQETQYF,TGTGCCAGCAGCTCGGGACTAGCGGGGCAAGAGACCCAGTACTTC
TRBV20-1,TRBJ1-6,NA,NA,CSAHLGGGRYNSPLHF,TGCAGTGCTCACTTGGGGGGGGGAAGGTATAATTCACCCCTCCACTTT